These 31 T cell receptor beta chains share one sample of origin, sequenced in a study of blood T cells in healthy people across ages. Using a J-beta primer mix together with a sample-barcoded 5' primer, a second PCR was run for about 6 to 11 cycles. TCRdb used MiXCR to reprocess the 5' RACE reads, holding one entry per CDR3 protein. The sample yields about 760,000 distinct CDR3 sequences, roughly three fifths seen once. Sequencing was done on a sample of blood. The receptors shown here come from a man in his forties in good health.

This clonotype was found a few times. V usage is TRBV20-1 and J usage is TRBJ2-3; 8 bases line up with TRBD1. This CDR3 contains 14 residues. J was trimmed by 6 bases and V by 5 bases; bases with no gene match: 10. Per germline, CDR1 DFQATT and CDR2 SNEGSKA (reference sequence). The CDR3 sequence: CSAHQGAGVDTQYF. The CDR3 region has the DNA TGCAGTGCTCATCAGGGGGCCGGGGTGGATACGCAGTATTTT.

The chain has TRBV2 and TRBJ2-3, with 7 bases lining up with TRBD1. The germline CDR1 and CDR2 sequences are SNHLY and FYNNEI. The CDR3 has 15 amino acids. Trimming at V came to 6 bases and at J to 0 bases, leaving 6 bases not matched to a gene. The DNA for the CDR3 is TGTGCCAGCAGGAGGGGGCAGGTCAGCACAGATACGCAGTATTTT. Residues: CASRRGQVSTDTQYF. The full variable domain, in which reference TRBV2 and TRBJ2-3 provide the parts outside the CDR3, is EPEVTQTPSHQVTQMGQEVILRCVPISNHLYFYWYRQILGQKVEFLVSFYNNEISEKSEIFDDQFSVERPDGSNFTLKIRSTKLEDSAMYFCASRRGQVSTDTQYFGPGTRLTVL.

V gene TRBV19 combines with J gene TRBJ1-1; 7 bases are a match to TRBD1. V gave up 8 bases and J gave up 5 bases; unmatched junction bases: 8. This CDR3 is 13 amino acids long. Germline V gene sequence: CDR1 LNHDA, CDR2 SQIVND (reference sequence). Here the CDR3 DNA reads TGTGCCAGTGGGAACAGGGGAAGGACTGAAGCTTTCTTT. It is translated as CASGNRGRTEAFF.

This chain uses TRBV5-1 with TRBJ2-3, with D possibly being TRBD2 (6 bases). CDR3 length: 14 amino acids. Trimming pared 5 bases from V and 2 bases from J, leaving 12 bases between. Germline V lookup: CDR1 SGHRS, CDR2 YFSETQ. The CDR3 DNA is TGCGCCAGCAGAATCCCTAGCGACACAGATACGCAGTATTTT. It codes for CASRIPSDTDTQYF. Filled out from reference TRBV5-1 and TRBJ2-3, the complete variable domain reads KAGVTQTPRYLIKTRGQQVTLSCSPISGHRSVSWYQQTPGQGLQFLFEYFSETQRNKGNFPGRFSGRQFSNSRSEMNVSTLELGDSALYLCASRIPSDTDTQYFGPGTRLTVL.

The rearrangement links TRBV11-2 to TRBJ1-1; 7 nucleotides align to TRBD1. The CDR3 is 16 amino acids. Germline trimming cut 5 bases from V and 1 base from J; bases unmatched to any gene: 10. Per germline, CDR1 SGHAT and CDR2 FQNNGV. DNA for the CDR3: TGTGCCAGCAGCACTCGCTCCCGGGACAGGAACACTGAAGCTTTCTTT. Its protein is CASSTRSRDRNTEAFF.

This clonotype was found a few times. The CDR3, as DNA: TGCGCCAGCAGCTTCTTTGCGACGGGGGGCTCTGGGGCCAACGTCCTGACTTTC. Translation gives CASSFFATGGSGANVLTF. The chain uses TRBV5-1 and TRBJ2-6, with TRBD2 identical over 7 bases. The V and J ends lost 2 bases and 0 bases, in that order; junction bases with no gene match: 8. The germline gives CDR1 SGHRS, CDR2 YFSETQ. The CDR3 covers 18 residues.

The genes are TRBV29-1 and TRBJ1-1; unclear D gene. Germline V gene data show CDR1 as SQVTM and CDR2 as ANQGSEA. The CDR3 loop spans 13 amino acids. Trimming shortened V by 8 bases and J by 0 bases, and 13 bases separated the two germline ends. The CDR3 nucleotides read TGCAGCTCGGAGGAGGGTATGAACACTGAAGCTTTCTTT. It translates to CSSEEGMNTEAFF.

This clonotype was observed a handful of times. The V gene is TRBV7-3, the J gene TRBJ2-1; D gene unclear. The CDR3 covers 13 residues. The germline gives CDR1 SGHTA, CDR2 FQGTGA. The ends were cut back, 2 bases at V and 7 bases at J, with 9 bases in the middle. CDR3 protein: CASSLDVRNEQFF. The CDR3 DNA reads as TGTGCCAGCAGCTTAGACGTAAGGAATGAGCAGTTCTTC.

The chain combines TRBV7-2 with TRBJ2-1; TRBD1 might be the D (6 bases). This CDR3 spans 14 amino acids. In germline, CDR1 is SGHTA, CDR2 FQGNSA. V dropped 1 base and J dropped 10 bases, with 14 bases sitting between them. CDR3 in DNA: TGTGCCAGCAGCTTAGAGGGGTGGGGGCGGGAGCAGTTCTTC. Translating it yields CASSLEGWGREQFF.

This chain joins TRBV10-3 and TRBJ1-5, with D tentatively TRBD1 (6 bases). Germline CDR1 and CDR2: ENHRY and SYGVKD. Trimming stripped 10 bases from V and 6 bases from J, with 19 bases between. The CDR3 length is 14 residues. CDR3 nucleotides: TGTGCCACCGAACAGGGTCTTAATGGTCAGCCCCAGCATTTT. Its translation is CATEQGLNGQPQHF.

The count of this clonotype is one. The gene calls are TRBV20-1 and TRBJ2-7, with 7 bases fitting TRBD2. TRBJ2-4 explains the end of the DNA better; the J call may be wrong. This CDR3 has 14 residues. Per germline, CDR1 DFQATT and CDR2 SNEGSKA (reference sequence). The CDR3 coding sequence is TGCAGTGCTAGTTGGACAAGGGGCGGGGGCATTCAGTACTTC. Its translation: CSASWTRGGGIQYF.

This clonotype was seen just once. The chain links TRBV7-2 to TRBJ2-7; D is ambiguous. The germline gives CDR1 SGHTA, CDR2 FQGNSA. The CDR3 length is 14 residues. V lost 1 base, J lost 1 base, and 8 bases lay in between. The CDR3 loop is CASSLDPQSYEQYF. The CDR3 DNA is TGTGCCAGCAGCTTAGACCCCCAGTCCTACGAGCAGTACTTC.

V gene TRBV5-1 combines with J gene TRBJ1-2; D unclear. The V end was cut by 4 bases, the J end by 3 bases, with 16 bases between. CDR1 and CDR2 (germline): SGHRS, YFSETQ. This CDR3 is built from 15 residues. The CDR3: CASSPGSVGDYGYTF. CDR3 nucleotide sequence: TGCGCCAGCAGCCCTGGCTCGGTTGGAGACTATGGCTACACCTTC.

The J gene is TRBJ2-3, the V gene TRBV19; D may be TRBD1 (5 bases). V lost 5 bases and J lost 3, with 15 bases in between. The germline gives CDR1 LNHDA, CDR2 SQIVND (reference sequence). The CDR3 has 15 residues. The CDR3 is CASSLRQSSTDTQYF. The CDR3 coding sequence is TGTGCCAGTAGTCTCCGACAGTCTTCTACAGATACGCAGTATTTT.

J is TRBJ2-3 and V is TRBV27; possibly TRBD2 for D (6 bases). The CDR3 length is 14 residues. Germline loops: CDR1 MNHEY, CDR2 SMNVEV (reference sequence). Trimming cost V 5 bases and J 4 bases, with 13 bases left between them. CDR3 amino acids: CASSMGREADTQYF. CDR3 bases: TGTGCCAGCAGTATGGGCAGGGAGGCAGATACGCAGTATTTT.

This clonotype was detected a few times. The gene calls are TRBV3-1 and TRBJ2-7; 8 bases fit TRBD2. V was pared by 4 bases and J by 2 bases, with 4 bases of the junction left unmatched. CDR3 length equals 14 residues. Germline CDR1 LGHDT, CDR2 YNNKEL (reference sequence). The CDR3 here is CASSRTSQAYEQYF. CDR3 coding DNA: TGTGCCAGCAGCCGGACTAGCCAAGCCTACGAGCAGTACTTC.

This sequence joins TRBV29-1 and TRBJ2-7; 11 bases line up with TRBD2. The CDR3 runs 16 residues. Germline loops: CDR1 SQVTM, CDR2 ANQGSEA. The ends lost 1 base at V and 7 bases at J; junction bases unmatched: 12. CDR3 in amino acids: CSVEALVLAGGREQYF. The CDR3, as DNA: TGCAGCGTTGAAGCGCTTGTCCTAGCGGGAGGTCGGGAGCAGTACTTC.

This clonotype was seen at least ten times. This chain links TRBV6-6 with TRBJ2-5, with D possibly matching TRBD2 (5 bases). The tail of the sequence fits TRBJ2-7 better, so the J call may be wrong. CDR3 size: 13 residues. Looked up from germline, CDR1 is MNHNY and CDR2 is SVGAGI (reference sequence). CDR3 amino acids: CASSYLWENEQYF. The DNA of the CDR3 is TGTGCCAGCAGTTACCTGTGGGAGAACGAGCAGTACTTC.

This clonotype came up a few times. The chain uses TRBV5-1 and TRBJ1-2; 12 bases align to TRBD1. The ends lost 4 bases at V and 7 bases at J; junction bases unmatched: 5. CDR1 and CDR2 (germline): SGHRS, YFSETQ. The CDR3 sequence is 14 residues long. CDR3: CASSQGQGASGYTF. In DNA form, the CDR3 reads TGCGCCAGCAGCCAGGGACAGGGGGCTTCTGGCTACACCTTC.

The sample holds a few counts of this clonotype. The rearrangement uses TRBV7-9 and TRBJ2-3; 9 bases map to TRBD2. The V gene end was trimmed by 1 base and the J gene end by 1 base; junction bases not matched to a gene: 3. In germline, CDR1 is SEHNR, CDR2 FQNEAQ (reference sequence). The CDR3 totals 16 residues. The CDR3 DNA reads TGTGCCAGCAGCTTAGGACTAGCGGACGGCACAGATACGCAGTATTTT. Encoded protein: CASSLGLADGTDTQYF.

This clonotype has a handful of counts. The chain is built from TRBV10-3 and TRBJ1-6; no definite D call. V lost 7 bases and J 6 bases, leaving 16 bases between the germline ends. The CDR3 contains 15 residues. CDR1 is ENHRY and CDR2 is SYGVKD in the germline V gene. DNA of the CDR3: TGTGCCATCACTCGGTCGATGGATGCTAATTCACCCCTCCACTTT. Encoded protein: CAITRSMDANSPLHF.

The chain combines TRBV7-2 with TRBJ2-1, with D possibly TRBD2 on 5 matching bases. CDR1 and CDR2 from the germline V gene are SGHTA and FQGNSA. Trimming took off 4 bases at V and 0 bases at J, with 16 bases between the two ends. The CDR3 runs to 17 residues. The CDR3 nucleotides read TGTGCCAGCAGCTCCAGCCCCCGGGGTAGCTCCTACAATGAGCAGTTCTTC. It yields the protein CASSSSPRGSSYNEQFF.

The chain recombines TRBV11-2 with TRBJ2-5, with D possibly matching TRBD2 (6 bases). TRBJ2-7 matches the DNA end more closely, so the J call is doubtful. Germline values: CDR1 SGHAT, CDR2 FQNNGV. The CDR3 has 12 residues. The CDR3 protein is CASSWRGNEQYF. Here the CDR3 DNA reads TGTGCCAGCAGCTGGAGGGGTAACGAGCAGTACTTC.

This clonotype is a singleton in its sample. The chain combines TRBV14 with TRBJ2-1; 9 bases map to TRBD1. This CDR3 region has 14 residues. Germline-derived CDR1 and CDR2 are SGHDN and FVKESK. The ends lost 10 bases at V and 4 bases at J; junction bases unmatched: 8. The CDR3 sequence: CATKQGATYNEQFF. The CDR3 nucleotides read TGTGCCACCAAACAGGGGGCGACGTACAATGAGCAGTTCTTC.

This chain joins TRBV5-1 and TRBJ2-1; D is perhaps TRBD1 (5 bases). Judging by the DNA end, TRBJ2-7 fits better; the J call may be wrong. The length of the CDR3 is 15 residues. Germline V gives CDR1 SGHRS, CDR2 YFSETQ. CDR3 sequence reads: CASSLEGSAYNEQYF. CDR3 in DNA: TGCGCCAGCAGCTTGGAGGGGTCGGCCTACAATGAGCAGTACTTC.

In nucleotides, the CDR3 is TGTGCCAGCAGCCTCGGGACCGGGACAGGGACCTTCCAAGAGACCCAGTACTTC. Translated, it gives CASSLGTGTGTFQETQYF. The V call is TRBV4-2, the J call TRBJ2-5; TRBD1 aligns across 9 bases. Germline trimming cut 4 bases from V and 1 base from J; bases unmatched to any gene: 13. CDR3 length: 18 amino acids. Germline V gives CDR1 LGHNA, CDR2 YNFKEQ.

This clonotype was observed a handful of times. The genes are TRBV7-2 and TRBJ2-3, with D possibly matching TRBD1 (5 bases). The germline V and J ends were trimmed by 5 bases and 1 base, with 13 bases remaining between them. The germline V gene has CDR1 SGHTA and CDR2 FQGNSA. The CDR3 totals 15 residues. The CDR3 region has the DNA TGTGCCAGCAGCCGAAATTTACAGGGCACAGATACGCAGTATTTT. Amino acids: CASSRNLQGTDTQYF. The full variable domain, in which reference TRBV7-2 and TRBJ2-3 provide the parts outside the CDR3, is GAGVSQSPSNKVTEKGKDVELRCDPISGHTALYWYRQSLGQGLEFLIYFQGNSAPDKSGLPSDRFSAERTGGSVSTLTIQRTQQEDSAVYLCASSRNLQGTDTQYFGPGTRLTVL.

This rearrangement joins TRBV6-2 or TRBV6-3 to TRBJ2-5, with D hard to call. In germline, CDR1 is MNHEY, CDR2 SVGEGT. Between the trimmed V and J ends, which lost 5 bases and 1 base, there was a span of 8 bases. This CDR3 comprises 13 residues. Here the CDR3 reads CASSQTTQETQYF. CDR3 coding DNA: TGTGCCAGCAGTCAAACTACCCAAGAGACCCAGTACTTC.

In this sample, this clonotype turned up a few times. The V call is TRBV5-1, the J call TRBJ1-2; D gene ambiguous. V was shortened by 1 base and J by 2 bases, with 15 bases between the two germline ends. The CDR3 contains 16 residues. Germline CDR1 is SGHRS and CDR2 is YFSETQ. CDR3 sequence: CASSLILDGYNYGYTF. Here the CDR3 DNA reads TGCGCCAGCAGCTTGATCCTCGACGGATACAACTATGGCTACACCTTC.

The chain couples TRBV7-3 to TRBJ2-1, with D tentatively TRBD2 (6 bases). The length of the CDR3 is 16 residues. The germline V gene has CDR1 SGHTA and CDR2 FQGTGA. The ends were cut back, 6 bases at V and 4 bases at J, with 19 bases in the middle. This chain's CDR3 is CASRGTGAGSYNEQFF. CDR3 coding DNA: TGTGCCAGCAGGGGTACGGGAGCCGGATCTTACAATGAGCAGTTCTTC.

In DNA form, the CDR3 reads TGCGCCAGCAGCTTGGCCGTCCGAGGGAGTTTCGGGGAGCTGTTTTTT. Protein: CASSLAVRGSFGELFF. The chain links TRBV5-1 to TRBJ2-2; tentatively, D is TRBD2 (5 bases). The germline V gene has CDR1 SGHRS and CDR2 YFSETQ. The CDR3 has 16 amino acids. The V gene lost 0 bases and the J gene lost 7 bases, with 16 bases spanning the gap.